This T cell receptor (beta chain) was identified in a study of blood T cell repertoires in COVID-19. Study members were between about 18 and 100 years old and lived in around 24 US regions. Losses at the gene ends were 7 bases for V and 8 bases for J; bases not matched to a gene: 10. Germline CDR1 reads MNHEY; CDR2 reads SVGAGI. This CDR3 is 14 amino acids long. Generated by immunoSEQ multiplex PCR, the TCRdb table keeps only in-frame clones and is missing some. The repertoire has 310,000 or so clones, 87% of them found once; the top ten carry approximately 9%. This receptor was obtained from a woman between 18 and 29 years old who had recovered from COVID-19. This rearrangement joins TRBV6-5 to TRBJ2-1; 8 bases agree with TRBD1. The sample taken for sequencing was PBMCs or T cells enriched from blood (not recorded which). The CDR3 is CASIGTRGRDEQFF. The CDR3 bases are TGTGCCAGCATTGGGACCAGGGGGCGAGATGAGCAGTTCTTC.